These 10 T cell receptor beta chains share one sample of origin, sequenced in a study of cytomegalovirus exposure and HLA in healthy donors. The PCR had 60 Vbeta and 13 Jbeta primers. Measured with immunoSEQ multiplex PCR; TCRdb has only the in-frame clones, and not every one. In the table there are 250,000 or so clones, roughly 91% of which are singletons. The sequencing sample was made of PBMCs. These receptors were collected from a girl aged 2-9 years in good health and CMV-seronegative.

The V and J genes are TRBV5-1 and TRBJ2-1; 14 positions match TRBD2. Trimming removed 4 bases from V and 3 bases from J; junction bases left unmatched: 18. Germline CDR1 SGHRS, CDR2 YFSETQ. This CDR3 has 21 residues. DNA of the CDR3: TGCGCCAGCAGCCCGGGCCTCACGGGACTAGCGGGAGCTTTGTACTACAATGAGCAGTTCTTC. This translates into CASSPGLTGLAGALYYNEQFF.

The chain recombines TRBV2 with TRBJ2-2; D remains ambiguous. Trimming stripped 8 bases from V and 7 bases from J, with 5 bases between. Looked up from germline, CDR1 is SNHLY and CDR2 is FYNNEI. This CDR3 is 10 amino acids long. The CDR3 reads CASFLGELFF. The CDR3 region has the DNA TGTGCCAGCTTTCTCGGGGAGCTGTTTTTT.

This chain joins TRBV5-1 and TRBJ2-7, with TRBD2 matching over 12 bases. J gave up 2 bases and V 0 bases, and 0 bases lay outside the gene matches. CDR1 and CDR2 (germline): SGHRS, YFSETQ. This CDR3 is 15 amino acids long. The CDR3 sequence is CASSLASGRAYEQYF. DNA for the CDR3: TGCGCCAGCAGCTTGGCTAGCGGGAGGGCCTACGAGCAGTACTTC. The entire variable domain, with the rest obtained from reference TRBV5-1 and TRBJ2-7, is as follows: KAGVTQTPRYLIKTRGQQVTLSCSPISGHRSVSWYQQTPGQGLQFLFEYFSETQRNKGNFPGRFSGRQFSNSRSEMNVSTLELGDSALYLCASSLASGRAYEQYFGPGTRLTVT.

The gene calls are TRBV30 and TRBJ1-2; 7 bases match TRBD1. Germline trimming cut 8 bases from V and 4 bases from J; bases unmatched to any gene: 10. The germline V gene has CDR1 GTSNPN and CDR2 SVGIG (reference sequence). The length of the CDR3 is 13 residues. CDR3 region: CATEAAGGYGYTF. The CDR3 nucleotides read TGTGCCACGGAGGCAGCAGGGGGCTATGGCTACACCTTC.

The chain has TRBV27 and TRBJ1-4; maybe TRBD1 (5 bases). The CDR3 sequence is 13 residues long. Germline V lookup: CDR1 MNHEY, CDR2 SMNVEV (reference sequence). Trimming took off 5 bases at V and 7 bases at J, with 11 bases between the two ends. The chain's CDR3 is CASSPRGGEKLFF. CDR3 DNA sequence: TGTGCCAGCAGTCCCCGCGGGGGTGAAAAACTGTTTTTT.

The genes are TRBV27 and TRBJ2-7; D is unresolved. The V end lost 2 bases, the J end lost 5 bases, and 19 bases lay between the germline ends. Germline V lookup: CDR1 MNHEY, CDR2 SMNVEV (reference sequence). The CDR3 consists of 16 residues. This CDR3 is CASSLSSSRQADEQYF. DNA of the CDR3: TGTGCCAGCAGTTTAAGTAGTTCTCGTCAAGCCGACGAGCAGTACTTC.

The rearrangement links TRBV19 to TRBJ1-5, with a possible D match to TRBD1 (6 bases). Deletions cut 2 bases from V and 8 bases from J, with 13 bases between. The V gene's germline CDR1 is LNHDA and CDR2 SQIVND (reference sequence). There are 14 residues in the CDR3. The CDR3 DNA sequence: TGTGCCAGTAGTATAACAGGGTCGGTAGAGCCCCAGCATTTT. It translates to CASSITGSVEPQHF. The full variable domain, completed using reference TRBV19 and TRBJ1-5, is DGGITQSPKYLFRKEGQNVTLSCEQNLNHDAMYWYRQDPGQGLRLIYYSQIVNDFQKGDIAEGYSVSREKKESFPLTVTSAQKNPTAFYLCASSITGSVEPQHFGDGTRLSIL.

The gene calls are TRBV28 and TRBJ1-1; TRBD1 might be the D (6 bases). This CDR3 is 15 amino acids long. Germline assignment: CDR1 MDHEN and CDR2 SYDVKM. V lost 6 bases and J 2 bases, leaving 16 bases between the germline ends. CDR3 protein: CASRLQTGTNTEAFF. The CDR3 DNA sequence: TGTGCCAGCAGACTCCAGACAGGTACTAACACTGAAGCTTTCTTT.

This clone was seen a single time. The chain couples TRBV10-3 to TRBJ1-2; 9 bases fit TRBD1. V was clipped by 9 bases and J by 7 bases; unmatched bases: 6. Looked up from germline, CDR1 is ENHRY and CDR2 is SYGVKD. The CDR3 spans 12 residues. CDR3 bases: TGTGCCATTATGGACAGGGGCTTTGGCTACACCTTC. This encodes CAIMDRGFGYTF.

The chain has TRBV5-4 and TRBJ1-1; 10 bases align to TRBD1. The CDR3 loop spans 16 amino acids. CDR1 and CDR2 from the germline V gene are SGHNT and YYREEE (reference sequence). The V segment lost 6 bases and the J segment 5 bases; nucleotides outside the gene matches: 13. CDR3 coding DNA: TGTGCCAGCACCCCTCCCGGGACAGGGGCGAGGACTGAAGCTTTCTTT. This codes for CASTPPGTGARTEAFF.